The 9 T cell receptor beta chains below all came from one sample that was sequenced in a study of blood T cells in healthy people across ages. The second PCR ran about 6 to 12 cycles with a sample-barcoded 5' primer and J-beta primers. TCRdb re-derived calls from the 5' RACE reads in MiXCR, one entry per CDR3 protein. The table lists about 670,000 distinct CDR3 sequences, over 40% of them singletons. The specimen was blood. The receptors shown here come from a man at least 80 years old in good health.

V usage is TRBV20-1 and J usage is TRBJ2-7; D perhaps matches TRBD2 (6 bases). The CDR3 totals 13 residues. Trimming removed 6 bases from V and 1 base from J, with 13 bases in between. Germline values: CDR1 DFQATT, CDR2 SNEGSKA (reference sequence). In DNA form, the CDR3 reads TGCAGTGCAAGCCGGGACTTGTCCTACGAGCAGTACTTC. It yields the protein CSASRDLSYEQYF.

CDR3: CASSPSTPGTSYNEQFF. In DNA, the CDR3 is TGTGCCAGCAGCCCATCTACCCCCGGGACAAGCTACAATGAGCAGTTCTTC. The J gene is TRBJ2-1, the V gene TRBV13, with a weak D call TRBD1 (6 bases). Trimming removed 5 bases at V and 3 bases at J, with 20 bases between. CDR3 size: 17 residues. Germline lookup yields CDR1 PRHDT and CDR2 FYEKMQ (reference sequence).

The chain joins TRBV20-1 to TRBJ2-5; D remains ambiguous. The V and J ends lost 1 base and 1 base respectively, with 10 bases between them. The germline V gene encodes CDR1 DFQATT and CDR2 SNEGSKA (reference sequence). The CDR3 has 14 amino acids. In nucleotides, the CDR3 is TGCAGTGCTAGAGTTTCGGACGGCCAAGAGACCCAGTACTTC. Its translation is CSARVSDGQETQYF.

In DNA form, the CDR3 reads TGTGCCAGCAGCTACACCGGGACAGAGAATTACGAGCAGTACTTC. Its translation is CASSYTGTENYEQYF. The gene calls are TRBV7-9 and TRBJ2-7; 7 bases match TRBD1. V lost 4 bases to trimming and J lost 4 bases; unmatched junction nucleotides: 10. This CDR3 region has 15 residues. Germline CDR1 SEHNR, CDR2 FQNEAQ (reference sequence).

V usage is TRBV18 and J usage is TRBJ2-3, with a tentative D call TRBD1 (6 bases). Per the germline V gene, CDR1 is KGHSH and CDR2 is LQKENI. The CDR3 has 15 amino acids. Trimming stripped 5 bases from V and 2 bases from J, with 14 bases between. The CDR3 here is CASSTRAGVTDTQYF. The CDR3 bases are TGTGCCAGCTCAACTCGCGCAGGGGTCACAGATACGCAGTATTTT.

This chain uses TRBV18 with TRBJ2-6; D gene uncertain. CDR3 length equals 16 residues. Germline V gene lookup returns CDR1 KGHSH and CDR2 LQKENI. Trimming shortened V by 8 bases and J by 0 bases, and 14 bases separated the two germline ends. The CDR3 loop reads CASRRQPSSGANVLTF. In nucleotides, the CDR3 is TGTGCCAGCCGAAGGCAGCCAAGCTCTGGGGCCAACGTCCTGACTTTC.

The rearrangement joins TRBV7-9 to TRBJ1-2, with a tentative D call TRBD1 (5 bases). This CDR3 region has 13 residues. Trimming cost V 7 bases and J 4 bases, with 13 bases left between them. Germline CDR1 is SEHNR and CDR2 is FQNEAQ (reference sequence). In nucleotides, the CDR3 is TGTGCCAGCACCGACAGTGGCATCTATGGCTACACCTTC. It yields the protein CASTDSGIYGYTF. Using reference TRBV7-9 and TRBJ1-2 for the parts outside the CDR3, the full variable domain is DTGVSQNPRHKITKRGQNVTFRCDPISEHNRLYWYRQTLGQGPEFLTYFQNEAQLEKSRLLSDRFSAERPKGSFSTLEIQRTEQGDSAMYLCASTDSGIYGYTFGSGTRLTVV.

CDR3 in amino acids: CASSCGDPGQDEQYF. CDR3 sequence (DNA): TGTGCCAGCAGCTGCGGGGACCCAGGTCAGGACGAGCAGTACTTC. The chain uses TRBV7-9 and TRBJ2-7; D possibly corresponds to TRBD2 (6 bases). Germline V lookup: CDR1 SEHNR, CDR2 FQNEAQ (reference sequence). Deletions cut 4 bases from V and 5 bases from J, with 18 bases between. The CDR3 is 15 residues long.

In its sample, this clonotype was seen many times. V and J are TRBV29-1 and TRBJ2-5; 10 bases map to TRBD2. Germline CDR1 reads SQVTM; CDR2 reads ANQGSEA. Trimming took 3 bases from V and 11 from J; bases not matched to a gene: 9. The CDR3 has 13 amino acids. The CDR3 nucleotides are TGCAGCGTTGAGCTAGCGGGAGCTCAATCGCAGTACTTC. Encoded protein: CSVELAGAQSQYF.